The subject of this entry is one T cell receptor beta chain. What it binds is not known. At one end, the junction sequence differs from germline, possibly due to a read error. The CDR3 totals 14 residues. Germline V gene sequence: CDR1 SGHTA, CDR2 FQGNSA. The data are from a study of post-analysis software for immune sequencing data. Across the whole study: Several disease courses (relapsing-remitting, secondary progressive and progressive-relapsing) of multiple sclerosis were included.

Points from the study as a whole: Patients showed TRBV5-6, TRBV5-1 and TRBV20-1 among roughly 5 TRBV segments more frequent than in controls. Relative to controls, patients with multiple sclerosis showed significantly lower normalized Chao1 diversity.

Prepared TCR beta cDNA libraries contained unique molecular identifiers. Once roughly 0.95 to 10 million T cells were used, about half a million cDNA molecules resulted. TCRdb re-called the PCR reads through MiXCR, storing one row per CDR3 protein. The sample yields roughly 800,000 distinct CDR3 sequences, around 45% seen once. The sequence came from a girl under 18 with multiple sclerosis. The sample consisted of blood. The chain has TRBV7-2 and TRBJ1-4; maybe TRBD1 (5 bases). CDR3 nucleotides: TGTGCCAGCAGCTTTGGGGCAGGAGGTGAAAAACGGTTTTTT. Translating it yields CASSFGAGGEKRFF. Filled out from reference TRBV7-2 and TRBJ1-4, the complete variable domain reads GAGVSQSPSNKVTEKGKDVELRCDPISGHTALYWYRQSLGQGLEFLIYFQGNSAPDKSGLPSDRFSAERTGGSVSTLTIQRTQQEDSAVYLCASSFGAGGEKRFFGSGTQLSVL.